Following are 14 T cell receptor beta chains from one sample sequenced in a study of blood T cell repertoires in COVID-19. Method: immunoSEQ multiplex PCR; TCRdb's copy keeps in-frame clones and lacks some. The data contain about 130,000 clones, around four fifths of them singletons. What was sequenced was PBMCs or T cells enriched from blood (not recorded which). The source of these receptors is a woman in her forties or fifties who had recovered from COVID-19.

The chain is built from TRBV19 and TRBJ1-6, with D unclear. Trimming cost V 2 bases and J 3 bases, with 8 bases left between them. Germline loops: CDR1 LNHDA, CDR2 SQIVND (reference sequence). This CDR3 region has 15 residues. CDR3: CASSIIPDYNSPLHF. Here the CDR3 DNA reads TGTGCCAGTAGTATAATTCCAGACTATAATTCACCCCTCCACTTT.

The V and J genes are TRBV19 and TRBJ1-1; 8 bases map to TRBD1. The germline V gene encodes CDR1 LNHDA and CDR2 SQIVND (reference sequence). The CDR3 runs to 14 residues. Germline trimming cut 6 bases from V and 3 bases from J; bases unmatched to any gene: 6. The DNA of the CDR3 is TGTGCCAGTAGGCAACAGGGGGAAGACACTGAAGCTTTCTTT. Amino acids: CASRQQGEDTEAFF.

V usage is TRBV11-3 and J usage is TRBJ2-1; D unresolved. Germline lookup yields CDR1 SGHNT and CDR2 YENEEA. The CDR3 extends over 13 amino acids. V dropped 3 bases and J dropped 6 bases, with 9 bases sitting between them. CDR3 loop: CASSFSLANEQFF. CDR3 sequence (DNA): TGTGCCAGCAGCTTTTCCCTGGCCAATGAGCAGTTCTTC.

This clone has only a few counts. The rearrangement links TRBV10-3 to TRBJ2-5; 11 bases are a match to TRBD2. Losses at the gene ends were 11 bases for V and 7 bases for J; bases not matched to a gene: 12. CDR3 length equals 14 residues. In germline, CDR1 is ENHRY, CDR2 SYGVKD. CDR3 region: CASGLAGGQGTQYF. CDR3 DNA: TGTGCCTCGGGGCTAGCGGGAGGTCAGGGGACCCAGTACTTC.

This chain joins TRBV18 and TRBJ2-2; TRBD1 agrees at 8 bases. The V and J ends lost 5 bases and 3 bases, in that order; junction bases with no gene match: 5. The CDR3 runs to 15 residues. CDR1 and CDR2 (germline): KGHSH, LQKENI. The CDR3 is CASSSRTGYTGELFF. The CDR3 bases are TGTGCCAGCTCATCGCGGACAGGGTACACCGGGGAGCTGTTTTTT.

The CDR3, as DNA: TGTGCCAGTACCCGGACAGGGAACTATGGCTACACCTTC. As protein: CASTRTGNYGYTF. The V and J genes are TRBV19 and TRBJ1-2; 8 nucleotides align to TRBD1. V shed 7 bases and J 2 bases; nucleotides not matched to a gene: 3. This CDR3 is built from 13 residues. Germline CDR1 LNHDA, CDR2 SQIVND (reference sequence).

This chain uses TRBV5-5 with TRBJ1-1; the D is unclear. This CDR3 is built from 14 residues. V shed 0 bases and J shed 7 bases, with 13 bases lying between them. Germline CDR1 is SGHKS and CDR2 is YYEKEE (reference sequence). CDR3 amino acids: CASSLGPSGNEAFF. CDR3 coding DNA: TGTGCCAGCAGCTTGGGACCCTCGGGGAATGAAGCTTTCTTT.

The chain recombines TRBV5-1 with TRBJ1-1; D not resolved. The CDR3 spans 14 residues. V was pared by 4 bases and J by 5 bases, with 15 bases between. Germline V gives CDR1 SGHRS, CDR2 YFSETQ. CDR3 loop: CASSMEPGKTEAFF. The DNA of the CDR3 is TGCGCCAGCAGCATGGAACCGGGGAAAACTGAAGCTTTCTTT. Full variable domain (remainder filled in from reference TRBV5-1 and TRBJ1-1): KAGVTQTPRYLIKTRGQQVTLSCSPISGHRSVSWYQQTPGQGLQFLFEYFSETQRNKGNFPGRFSGRQFSNSRSEMNVSTLELGDSALYLCASSMEPGKTEAFFGQGTRLTVV.

The CDR3 DNA follows: TGTGCCAGCAGCTTGGGGGGCGAGAATGAAGCTTTCTTT. Translated, it gives CASSLGGENEAFF. This chain uses TRBV5-5 with TRBJ1-1; D perhaps matches TRBD1 (5 bases). The CDR3 covers 13 residues. The germline V and J ends were trimmed by 0 bases and 7 bases, with 10 bases remaining between them. Germline-derived CDR1 and CDR2 are SGHKS and YYEKEE (reference sequence).

Notes on this clone: Other nucleotide sequences from this sample produce the same CDR3. CDR3 bases: TGTGCCAGCAGTTCGGGACAGAACTATGGCTACACCTTC. Its protein is CASSSGQNYGYTF. The rearrangement joins TRBV6-6 to TRBJ1-2; 7 nucleotides match TRBD1. Germline values: CDR1 MNHNY, CDR2 SVGAGI (reference sequence). V shed 4 bases and J 2 bases; nucleotides not matched to a gene: 1. This CDR3 is 13 amino acids long.

The rearrangement uses TRBV5-5 and TRBJ1-1; D ambiguous. The germline V and J ends were trimmed by 0 bases and 3 bases, with 15 bases remaining between them. Germline V gene sequence: CDR1 SGHKS, CDR2 YYEKEE (reference sequence). The length of the CDR3 is 16 residues. CDR3 loop: CASSLEGGAVDTEAFF. The DNA of the CDR3 is TGTGCCAGCAGCTTGGAGGGTGGAGCGGTGGACACTGAAGCTTTCTTT.

The table lists this clone with a count of one. This chain links TRBV5-4 with TRBJ2-6, with TRBD2 as a possible D gene (6 bases). This CDR3 contains 15 residues. Looked up from germline, CDR1 is SGHNT and CDR2 is YYREEE (reference sequence). The V and J ends lost 3 bases and 0 bases respectively, with 7 bases between them. The chain's CDR3 is CASSSGVSGANVLTF. DNA for the CDR3: TGTGCCAGCAGCTCGGGAGTCTCTGGGGCCAACGTCCTGACTTTC.

The chain links TRBV5-1 to TRBJ1-4, with D perhaps TRBD1 (5 bases). CDR3 length: 15 amino acids. Germline V gene data show CDR1 as SGHRS and CDR2 as YFSETQ. V gave up 4 bases and J gave up 7 bases, with 17 bases separating them. CDR3 in amino acids: CASSRGSGEGEKLFF. Written as DNA, the CDR3 is TGCGCCAGCAGCCGCGGGTCGGGGGAAGGTGAAAAACTGTTTTTT.

This chain links TRBV5-4 with TRBJ1-4; possibly TRBD1 for D (5 bases). The CDR3 extends over 14 amino acids. Looked up from germline, CDR1 is SGHNT and CDR2 is YYREEE (reference sequence). Deletions cut 3 bases from V and 10 bases from J, with 16 bases between. DNA of the CDR3: TGTGCCAGCAGCTCCCGGGGGAAAGATGGAAAACTGTTTTTT. It codes for CASSSRGKDGKLFF.